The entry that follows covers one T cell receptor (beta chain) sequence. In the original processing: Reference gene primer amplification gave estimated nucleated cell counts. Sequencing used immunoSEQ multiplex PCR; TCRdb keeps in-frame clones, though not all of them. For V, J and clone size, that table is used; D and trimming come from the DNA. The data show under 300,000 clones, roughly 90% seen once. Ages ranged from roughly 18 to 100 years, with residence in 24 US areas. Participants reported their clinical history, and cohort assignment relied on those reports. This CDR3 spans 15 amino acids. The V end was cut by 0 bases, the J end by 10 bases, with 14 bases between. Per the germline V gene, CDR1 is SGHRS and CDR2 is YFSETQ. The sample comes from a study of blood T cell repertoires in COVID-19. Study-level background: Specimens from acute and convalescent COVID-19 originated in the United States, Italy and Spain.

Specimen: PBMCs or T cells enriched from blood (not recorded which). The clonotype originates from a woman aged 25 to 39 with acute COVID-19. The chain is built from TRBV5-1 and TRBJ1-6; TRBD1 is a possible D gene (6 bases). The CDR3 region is CASSLDLGARSPLHF. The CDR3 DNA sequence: TGCGCCAGCAGCTTGGATTTGGGGGCGCGGTCACCCCTCCACTTT.